This TCR beta chain originates from a study of response to subunit inactivated influenza vaccine (dated by TCRdb to the late 2010s). For the study in its entirety: Deep quantitative profiling of the T cell receptor repertoire was used in the study to follow responses to a trivalent subunit inactivated influenza vaccine. Study-wide conclusions, independent of this receptor: The authors suggested that each seasonal influenza vaccination may recruit only a limited number of new T cells.

The CDR3 has 15 amino acids, counting the end cysteine and phenylalanine. Of the read, only the CDR3 DNA is kept; its 45 bases are in frame from base 1. A distance of 17 bases separates the germline ends of V and J, which lose 3 bases and 7 bases respectively. CDR1 and CDR2 were assigned from the germline V gene as KGHDR and SFDVKD. The library was made by RT-PCR. The listed sequencing device is Illumina HiSeq 2500. Starting from the raw public reads, TCRdb applied fastp trimming at Q25, assembled clones with MiXCR and retained in-frame beta chains. Rows matching on CDR3 protein sequence are summarized as one entry with the most common DNA and genes. Within this sample are fewer than 600,000 distinct CDR3 sequences, with approximately 7.7% of them counted one time only. The ten largest clones represent about an eighth of the sample. This clonotype was found a few times. Its specific antigen is unknown. No much larger clonotype is one base removed from it; base qualities were not supplied.

The material sequenced was PBMCs from blood, taken less than 30 months after vaccination. The chain uses TRBV24-1 and TRBJ2-5, with TRBD1 as a weak D call on 6 bases. The source is a man aged 45 to 75 who received an inactivated influenza vaccine. Donor details come from another sample of the same person, matched by shared clones. The nucleotides are TGTGCCACCAGTGATCGCCAGGGGTTTGAGGTGACCCAGTACTTC. Its product reads: CATSDRQGFEVTQYF.